Presented here are 17 T cell receptor beta chains from one specimen sequenced in a study of cytomegalovirus exposure and HLA in healthy donors. With 60 Vbeta and 13 Jbeta primers, the PCR was carried out. Method: immunoSEQ multiplex PCR; TCRdb's copy keeps in-frame clones and lacks some. Of under 200,000 clones in the sample, about 80% were seen once. The sample consisted of PBMCs. The receptors come from a man in his sixties in good health and CMV-seronegative.

The V gene is TRBV5-6, the J gene TRBJ1-5, with D maybe TRBD1 (5 bases). The CDR3 runs to 14 residues. Germline V gives CDR1 SGHDT, CDR2 YYEEEE. The V end lost 1 base, the J end lost 14 bases, and 19 bases lay between the germline ends. CDR3: CASSLLQVDGTEHF. The CDR3 DNA reads as TGTGCCAGCAGCTTGCTACAGGTGGATGGGACTGAGCATTTT. Full variable domain (outside the CDR3, taken from reference TRBV5-6 and TRBJ1-5): DAGVTQSPTHLIKTRGQQVTLRCSPKSGHDTVSWYQQALGQGPQFIFQYYEEEERQRGNFPDRFSGHQFPNYSSELNVNALLLGDSALYLCASSLLQVDGTEHFGDGTRLSIL.

The chain couples TRBV7-9 to TRBJ2-6, with a tentative D call TRBD2 (5 bases). Trimming removed 1 base from V and 2 bases from J, with 15 bases in between. Germline-derived CDR1 and CDR2 are SEHNR and FQNEAQ (reference sequence). The CDR3 length is 18 residues. The CDR3 sequence: CASSLEGVASPGANVLTF. CDR3 sequence (DNA): TGTGCCAGCAGCTTAGAAGGAGTCGCTAGCCCTGGGGCCAACGTCCTGACTTTC.

V usage is TRBV7-8 and J usage is TRBJ2-3, with 7 bases fitting TRBD2. Germline CDR1 and CDR2: SGHVS and FQNEAQ. The CDR3 has 15 residues. After removal of 8 bases from V and 1 base from J, the junction contained 9 bases not matched to a gene. The CDR3 sequence is CASGSGAGGTDTQYF. CDR3 coding DNA: TGTGCCAGCGGGTCTGGGGCGGGAGGCACAGATACGCAGTATTTT.

This chain connects TRBV6-6 to TRBJ1-1; 11 bases line up with TRBD1. V trimming: 8 bases; J trimming: 8 bases; junction bases outside the gene matches: 10. CDR1 MNHNY and CDR2 SVGAGI come from the germline V gene (reference sequence). This CDR3 has 14 residues. The CDR3 here is CASGLGTGGSEAFF. The CDR3 DNA sequence: TGTGCCAGCGGCCTAGGGACAGGGGGGAGCGAAGCTTTCTTT.

In regard to this clone: One end of the junction does not line up with germline, which may come from a read error. This chain joins TRBV6-5 and TRBJ1-2; D is perhaps TRBD1 (6 bases). Germline values: CDR1 MNHEY, CDR2 SVGAGI. The CDR3 contains 15 residues. DNA of the CDR3: TGTGCCAGCAGTAGGATTGGGGGGGCGATGGATGGCTACCCCTTC. This encodes CASSRIGGAMDGYPF.

This chain joins TRBV6-1 and TRBJ2-5; TRBD2 matches at 14 bases. This CDR3 contains 15 residues. Germline V gene data show CDR1 as MNHNS and CDR2 as SASEGT. V shed 8 bases, J shed 5 bases, and the junction held 7 bases outside the gene matches. The CDR3 protein is CASGDGLAGGETQYF. DNA of the CDR3: TGTGCCAGCGGGGACGGACTAGCGGGGGGTGAGACCCAGTACTTC.

There are a few counts of this clone. The chain has TRBV14 and TRBJ1-5; possibly TRBD1 for D (5 bases). With 8 bases removed from V and 2 bases from J, the gap between germline ends came to 22 bases. The CDR3 sequence is 17 residues long. Looked up from germline, CDR1 is SGHDN and CDR2 is FVKESK. The CDR3 DNA sequence: TGTGCCAGCGGGGAGGGCAGGGCCGAAGGGGGCAATCAGCCCCAGCATTTT. Translated: CASGEGRAEGGNQPQHF.

The V gene is TRBV7-9, the J gene TRBJ1-5; D is unclear. Germline lookup yields CDR1 SEHNR and CDR2 FQNEAQ (reference sequence). The CDR3 runs 14 residues. V shed 5 bases and J shed 2 bases, with 10 bases lying between them. The CDR3 reads CASSINSRNQPQHF. The DNA of the CDR3 is TGTGCCAGCAGCATAAACAGCCGCAATCAGCCCCAGCATTTT.

This clone came up once. The chain couples TRBV7-2 to TRBJ2-5, with D unresolved. Deletions cut 1 base from V and 4 bases from J, with 13 bases between. Germline loops: CDR1 SGHTA, CDR2 FQGNSA. This CDR3 has 15 amino acids. DNA of the CDR3: TGTGCCAGCAGCTTAGAATTAGGAGTAGTAGAGACCCAGTACTTC. Its translation: CASSLELGVVETQYF.

J is TRBJ1-5 and V is TRBV4-2; 9 bases fit TRBD1. J gave up 3 bases and V 1 base, and 1 base lay outside the gene matches. CDR1 LGHNA and CDR2 YNFKEQ come from the germline V gene. The CDR3 sequence is 15 residues long. The DNA of the CDR3 is TGTGCCAGCAGCCAAGGGGACAGGGACAATCAGCCCCAGCATTTT. Protein: CASSQGDRDNQPQHF.

The chain is built from TRBV4-3 and TRBJ2-1; a weak D match, TRBD2 (6 bases). In germline, CDR1 is LGHNA, CDR2 YSLEER. Trimming took off 4 bases at V and 9 bases at J, with 16 bases between the two ends. The CDR3 consists of 14 residues. CDR3 region: CASSPRFGGREQFF. CDR3 DNA: TGCGCCAGCAGCCCAAGATTTGGAGGGCGTGAGCAGTTCTTC.

V usage is TRBV19 and J usage is TRBJ2-7; D is perhaps TRBD2 (5 bases). The V end was cut by 1 base, the J end by 3 bases, with 7 bases between. The germline V gene encodes CDR1 LNHDA and CDR2 SQIVND (reference sequence). The CDR3 runs 13 residues. DNA of the CDR3: TGTGCCAGTAGTATAGTAGAGGGCTACGAGCAGTACTTC. Protein sequence: CASSIVEGYEQYF.

This chain uses TRBV6-1 with TRBJ1-2; perhaps TRBD1 as D (6 bases). CDR1 is MNHNS and CDR2 is SASEGT in the germline V gene. Between the trimmed V and J ends, which lost 5 bases and 4 bases, there was a span of 17 bases. The CDR3 spans 15 residues. The chain's CDR3 is CASSSSGGQGYGYTF. DNA of the CDR3: TGTGCCAGCAGTTCGTCGGGGGGGCAGGGCTATGGCTACACCTTC.

As regards this clone: This same CDR3 is encoded by further DNA sequences in the sample. The V call is TRBV6-6, the J call TRBJ2-1; a possible D gene is TRBD1 (5 bases). The germline gives CDR1 MNHNY, CDR2 SVGAGI (reference sequence). Deletions cut 4 bases from V and 0 bases from J, with 10 bases between. This CDR3 has 15 residues. The CDR3 spells CASSSSRGSYNEQFF. Written as DNA, the CDR3 is TGTGCCAGCAGTTCGAGTAGGGGCTCCTACAATGAGCAGTTCTTC.

In its sample, this clone was seen a few times. The chain carries TRBV7-6 and TRBJ2-3; 10 bases line up with TRBD2. Germline V gene data show CDR1 as SGHVS and CDR2 as FNYEAQ. This CDR3 is 16 amino acids long. V was pared by 5 bases and J by 2 bases, with 7 bases of the junction left unmatched. CDR3 in DNA: TGTGCCAGCAGCGACCAAGGACTAGCGGCCACAGATACGCAGTATTTT. This sequence encodes CASSDQGLAATDTQYF.

In its sample, this clone was seen once. The CDR3 here is CASSEEVGVGEKLFF. The CDR3 bases are TGTGCCAGCAGTGAAGAGGTCGGGGTAGGTGAAAAACTGTTTTTT. The chain joins TRBV2 to TRBJ1-4; no reliable D call. Germline V gene lookup returns CDR1 SNHLY and CDR2 FYNNEI. The V end lost 1 base, the J end lost 7 bases, and 13 bases lay between the germline ends. The CDR3 contains 15 residues.

The V gene is TRBV28, the J gene TRBJ2-7; D unresolved. CDR1 MDHEN and CDR2 SYDVKM come from the germline V gene. The CDR3 length is 12 residues. Deletions cut 1 base from V and 6 bases from J, with 7 bases between. CDR3 DNA sequence: TGTGCCAGCAGTTTATTAACGCGCGAGCAGTACTTC. Amino acid sequence: CASSLLTREQYF.